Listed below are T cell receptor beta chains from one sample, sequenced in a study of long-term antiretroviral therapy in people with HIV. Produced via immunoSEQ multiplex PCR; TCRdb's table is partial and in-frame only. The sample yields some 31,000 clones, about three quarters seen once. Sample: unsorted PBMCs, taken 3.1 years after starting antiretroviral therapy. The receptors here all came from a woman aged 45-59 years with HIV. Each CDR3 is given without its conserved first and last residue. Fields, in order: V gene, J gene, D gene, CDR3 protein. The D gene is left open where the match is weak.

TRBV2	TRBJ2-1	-	ASRVSRGNEQF
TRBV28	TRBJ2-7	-	AVAELSYEQY
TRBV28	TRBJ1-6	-	ASRNPGNSPLH
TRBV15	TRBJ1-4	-	ATSRDPGKNEKLF
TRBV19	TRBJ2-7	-	ASSIDLAGIGYEQY
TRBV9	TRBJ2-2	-	ASSLESLLTGELF
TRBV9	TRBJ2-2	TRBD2	ASSVGGLAGKGGELF
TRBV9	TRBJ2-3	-	ASSPRMNTQY
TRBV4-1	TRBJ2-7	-	ASSQDLSIGWGSYEQY
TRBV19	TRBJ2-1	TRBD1	ASTRQGNSYNEQF
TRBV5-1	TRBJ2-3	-	ASSLGQSDTQY
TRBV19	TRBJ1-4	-	ASTVGLSPNEKLF
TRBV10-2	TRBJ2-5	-	ASSPPPGHQETQY
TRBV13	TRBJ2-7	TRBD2	ASSLVSSGGAKEQY
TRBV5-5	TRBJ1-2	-	ASSLNLYGYT
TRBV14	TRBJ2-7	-	ASSSRVRGWIQY